Listed below are T cell receptor beta chains from one sample, sequenced in a study of blood T cell repertoires in COVID-19. Profiling relied on immunoSEQ multiplex PCR, and the TCRdb table lists in-frame clones only, not all of them. Here the sample spans 110,000 to 150,000 clones, roughly 90% being singletons. Specimen: PBMCs or T cells enriched from blood (not recorded which). Receptor source: a man between 45 and 60 years old who had recovered from COVID-19. Each CDR3 is given without its conserved first and last residue.

J,V,length,CDR3
TRBJ1-1,TRBV18,14,ASSPGRGGGDTEAF
TRBJ1-4,TRBV19,11,ASQDRTNEKLF
TRBJ1-6,TRBV11-1,14,ASSPRQGRNNSPLH
TRBJ2-5,TRBV5-1,11,ASSQGQTETQY
TRBJ2-3,TRBV11-2,13,ASSLESPYTDTQY
TRBJ1-3,TRBV7-3,13,ASSFDGGSGNTIY
TRBJ1-1,TRBV5-1,12,ASSPTRGTTEAF
TRBJ2-3,TRBV7-8,14,ASSPSGERITDTQY
TRBJ1-4,TRBV7-2,13,ASSLQTGGLEKLF
TRBJ2-1,TRBV6-4,13,ASSDSGTGGNEQF
TRBJ1-4,TRBV30,13,AWSRSGTGSEKLF
TRBJ1-1,TRBV7-9,11,ASSPGGGTEAF
TRBJ1-5,TRBV7-2,11,ASSARQNQPQH
TRBJ2-3,TRBV7-2,12,ASSWDRPEDTQY
TRBJ2-7,TRBV6-5,11,ASTMGQIYEQY
TRBJ1-2,TRBV19,13,ASSVKTPVNYGYT
TRBJ2-7,TRBV11-2,13,ASSLVAGIPYEQY
TRBJ2-2,TRBV10-3,14,AISAWTSGGAGELF
TRBJ2-3,TRBV6-4,13,ASSVGGSSTDTQY
TRBJ1-6,TRBV5-1,12,ASSWGTADSPLH
TRBJ1-2,TRBV13,14,ASSLGLADTVYGYT
TRBJ1-6,TRBV9,13,ASSQPGLTNSPLH
TRBJ1-5,TRBV28,14,ASNNPRGSVSQPQH
TRBJ2-5,TRBV5-1,12,ASSLVGRQETQY
TRBJ1-3,TRBV2,12,ASRNTGVGNTIY
TRBJ2-1,TRBV19,14,ASLSNEGSSYNEQF
TRBJ1-2,TRBV7-2,12,ASSGSGQIAGYT
TRBJ1-6,TRBV30,11,AWSLLTNSPLH
TRBJ2-3,TRBV15,14,ATSRKVLGLTDTQY
TRBJ2-3,TRBV5-4,15,ASSRGGGTYNTDTQY
TRBJ2-7,TRBV13,14,ASSPGQGRFLYEQY
TRBJ2-1,TRBV19,14,ASSPRTSGRYNEQF
TRBJ1-2,TRBV7-2,13,ASSSGPGLSYGYT
TRBJ1-4,TRBV5-1,13,ASSAMTGPNEKLF
TRBJ1-2,TRBV10-3,13,AISDATGVSYGYT
TRBJ2-5,TRBV19,14,ASSRVPVWDTETQY
TRBJ2-7,TRBV18,17,ASSPPGRLAGMTKGEQY
TRBJ1-1,TRBV5-1,12,ASSQGTANTEAF
TRBJ2-5,TRBV15,16,ATSSGSASGGARETQY
TRBJ2-3,TRBV7-2,14,ASSRRPSGLTDTQY
TRBJ1-2,TRBV7-2,11,ASSLRDHYGYT
TRBJ1-6,TRBV6-5,13,ASSYQAGGNSPLH
TRBJ2-2,TRBV5-6,13,ASSFRDRGTGELF
TRBJ1-1,TRBV11-2,12,ASSSSTVNTEAF
TRBJ2-5,TRBV24-1,12,ATSDFGGQETQY
TRBJ1-3,TRBV7-2,10,ASSYSGNTIY
TRBJ2-7,TRBV9,9,ASSLYYEQY
TRBJ1-1,TRBV12-3/TRBV12-4,11,ASSLSPRAEAF
TRBJ1-2,TRBV5-1,11,ASSLDRGNGYT
TRBJ2-5,TRBV11-2,13,ASSLVSGVGETQY
TRBJ1-2,TRBV18,12,ASSPTDSHEGYT
TRBJ1-2,TRBV9,11,ASSVSPGNGYT
TRBJ2-1,TRBV19,13,ASSIVAASYNEQF
TRBJ1-1,TRBV5-4,13,ASSRPGQGRTEAF
TRBJ1-2,TRBV7-2,12,ASSFKTGDDGYT
TRBJ2-3,TRBV9,16,ASSVLPTSGGYTDTQY